This passage covers 13 T cell receptor beta chains from one sample sequenced in a study of identical twins. TCRdb reprocessed the 5' RACE reads with MiXCR, giving one entry per CDR3 protein. The sample includes some 660,000 distinct CDR3 sequences, over 8.5% of them seen just once. A further study also used this sample, focusing on yellow fever vaccine responses in identical twins.

The sequenced sample was PBMCs. Every receptor here comes from a woman in her late teens or twenties in good health.

This clonotype was found a few times. The rearrangement uses TRBV28 and TRBJ2-2, with D unresolved. Germline V gene sequence: CDR1 MDHEN, CDR2 SYDVKM. The CDR3 contains 14 residues. Trimming cost V 6 bases and J 2 bases, with 10 bases left between them. The CDR3 region is CASSTVPNTGELFF. CDR3 sequence (DNA): TGTGCCAGCAGCACGGTCCCCAACACCGGGGAGCTGTTTTTT. Combining the CDR3 with reference TRBV28 and TRBJ2-2 gives the whole variable domain DVKVTQSSRYLVKRTGEKVFLECVQDMDHENMFWYRQDPGLGLRLIYFSYDVKMKEKGDIPEGYSVSREKKERFSLILESASTNQTSMYLCASSTVPNTGELFFGEGSRLTVL.

Written as DNA, the CDR3 is TGTGCCAGCAGCCAAGATACCGGGACTAGCCCCAATGAGCAGTTCTTC. Protein: CASSQDTGTSPNEQFF. The rearrangement links TRBV7-9 to TRBJ2-1, with 9 positions matching TRBD2. The CDR3 loop spans 16 amino acids. Germline CDR1 reads SEHNR; CDR2 reads FQNEAQ (reference sequence). J was trimmed by 6 bases and V by 5 bases; bases with no gene match: 11.

This clonotype has a single count. The V gene is TRBV15, the J gene TRBJ1-1; a possible D gene is TRBD1 (5 bases). Germline CDR1 LNHNV, CDR2 YYDKDF (reference sequence). V gave up 4 bases and J gave up 0 bases, with 12 bases separating them. CDR3 length equals 15 residues. Here the CDR3 reads CATSTPDTLNTEAFF. The CDR3, as DNA: TGTGCCACCAGCACCCCGGACACCTTGAACACTGAAGCTTTCTTT.

V usage is TRBV30 and J usage is TRBJ2-5; TRBD2 might be the D (5 bases). The CDR3 is 14 residues long. Trimming cost V 1 base and J 1 base, with 10 bases left between them. CDR1 GTSNPN and CDR2 SVGIG come from the germline V gene (reference sequence). The CDR3, as DNA: TGTGCCTGGAGTGACGGACTCTCCCAAGAGACCCAGTACTTC. Its protein is CAWSDGLSQETQYF.

This clonotype was seen only a few times. This chain connects TRBV7-3 to TRBJ2-1; 9 nucleotides line up with TRBD2. There are 18 residues in the CDR3. Germline V lookup: CDR1 SGHTA, CDR2 FQGTGA. Losses at the gene ends were 2 bases for V and 0 bases for J; bases not matched to a gene: 8. The chain's CDR3 is CASSLYGGGAVSYNEQFF. The CDR3 coding sequence is TGTGCCAGCAGCTTATATGGCGGGGGGGCCGTCTCCTACAATGAGCAGTTCTTC.

The chain recombines TRBV28 with TRBJ2-3; D is ambiguous. The CDR3 is 13 amino acids. Per the germline V gene, CDR1 is MDHEN and CDR2 is SYDVKM. V lost 3 bases, J lost 7 bases, and 11 bases lay in between. The CDR3 protein is CASSLPRSNTQYF. CDR3 DNA sequence: TGTGCCAGCAGTTTGCCTCGAAGCAATACGCAGTATTTT.

This clonotype turned up a few times. The chain has TRBV19 and TRBJ1-5; D is undetermined. Germline CDR1 LNHDA, CDR2 SQIVND (reference sequence). V was shortened by 6 bases and J by 3 bases, with 18 bases between the two germline ends. The CDR3 is 16 amino acids. The CDR3 DNA follows: TGTGCCAGTAGCCGGCAACCTTACGACGCCAATCAGCCCCAGCATTTT. It codes for CASSRQPYDANQPQHF.

This clonotype has at least ten counts. The rearrangement links TRBV7-9 to TRBJ2-5, with D possibly being TRBD1 or TRBD2 (5 bases each). The V end lost 5 bases, the J end lost 4 bases, and 14 bases lay between the germline ends. The CDR3 loop spans 14 amino acids. Germline CDR1 reads SEHNR; CDR2 reads FQNEAQ (reference sequence). The CDR3 reads CASSAGTLGETQYF. DNA of the CDR3: TGTGCCAGCAGCGCCGGGACCCTGGGAGAGACCCAGTACTTC.

This clonotype was picked up many times. This sequence joins TRBV29-1 and TRBJ2-7, with TRBD2 as a possible D gene (6 bases). V lost 4 bases and J lost 3, with 10 bases in between. The CDR3 consists of 12 residues. CDR1 and CDR2 (germline): SQVTM, ANQGSEA. The CDR3 here is CSVGVGGYEQYF. Written as DNA, the CDR3 is TGCAGCGTTGGGGTCGGGGGCTACGAGCAGTACTTC.

This clonotype has only a few counts. The chain joins TRBV28 to TRBJ2-7, with 7 nucleotides matching TRBD2. The CDR3 runs to 14 residues. Germline CDR1 reads MDHEN; CDR2 reads SYDVKM. With 5 bases clipped from V and 4 bases from J, the junction kept 8 bases outside the gene matches. The CDR3 DNA is TGTGCCAGCAGTCCGCGGGGAGGGCGTTACGAGCAGTACTTC. This gives the protein CASSPRGGRYEQYF. The full variable domain, rest sourced from reference TRBV28 and TRBJ2-7, is DVKVTQSSRYLVKRTGEKVFLECVQDMDHENMFWYRQDPGLGLRLIYFSYDVKMKEKGDIPEGYSVSREKKERFSLILESASTNQTSMYLCASSPRGGRYEQYFGPGTRLTVT.

This clonotype appeared many times. The chain carries TRBV4-1 and TRBJ2-5; D may be TRBD1 (5 bases). Germline V gene sequence: CDR1 MGHRA, CDR2 YSYEKL. The CDR3 runs to 15 residues. V lost 2 bases, J lost 1 base, and 11 bases lay in between. The CDR3 coding sequence is TGCGCCAGCAGCCAATCTGAAGGGGTCCAAGAGACCCAGTACTTC. This translates into CASSQSEGVQETQYF.

This clonotype appeared a few times. The V call is TRBV11-2, the J call TRBJ2-1; TRBD2 is a possible D gene (5 bases). Trimming took 0 bases from V and 12 from J, leaving 9 bases between them. Germline lookup yields CDR1 SGHAT and CDR2 FQNNGV. The CDR3 has 12 residues. The CDR3 is CASSLDWGAQFF. For the CDR3, the DNA is TGTGCCAGCAGCTTAGATTGGGGAGCGCAGTTCTTC.

The genes are TRBV29-1 and TRBJ2-2, with D unclear. The V end was cut by 2 bases, the J end by 4 bases, with 8 bases between. CDR1 and CDR2 (germline): SQVTM, ANQGSEA. The CDR3 is made up of 13 amino acids. This CDR3 is CSVEPPGTGELFF. CDR3 sequence (DNA): TGCAGCGTTGAACCCCCGGGCACCGGGGAGCTGTTTTTT.